This TCR beta chain was identified during a study of monozygotic twins with inflammatory bowel disease. Through template switching, UMIs that included a 6-nucleotide sample barcode were added. TCRdb reprocessed the 5' RACE reads and keeps a single row for each CDR3 protein, giving no DNA. The repertoire table contains 300,000 to 400,000 distinct CDR3 sequences. The CDR3 has 14 residues. Germline CDR1 is DFQATT and CDR2 is SNEGSKA (reference sequence). Study-level results: Clonotype overlap with others was lower in IBD patients than in healthy twins, a difference that was greatest with disease activity. Using the inverse Simpson index, IBD patients had lower TCRbeta diversity than healthy co-twins.

One blood sample of 2 to 2.5 ml was taken from each donor. About this clonotype: Its matching antigen is unknown.

This TCR derives from a human donor with ulcerative colitis or Crohn's disease, or a healthy co-twin of an affected twin (not recorded which). The chain employs TRBV20-1 and TRBJ1-2; checking the TCRdb D call of TRBD1 is not possible without DNA. Sample: blood. CDR3 amino acids: CSASRDRANYGYTF.